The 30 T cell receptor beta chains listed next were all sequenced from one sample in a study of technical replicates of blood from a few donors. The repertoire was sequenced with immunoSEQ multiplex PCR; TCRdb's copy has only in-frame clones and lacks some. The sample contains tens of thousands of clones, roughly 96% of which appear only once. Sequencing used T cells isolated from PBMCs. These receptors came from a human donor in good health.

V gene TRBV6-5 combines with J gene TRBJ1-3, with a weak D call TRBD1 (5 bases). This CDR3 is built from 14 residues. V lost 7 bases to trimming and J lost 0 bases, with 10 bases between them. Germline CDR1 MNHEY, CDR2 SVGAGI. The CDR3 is CASTGESSGNTIYF. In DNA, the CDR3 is TGTGCCAGCACGGGGGAGAGCTCTGGAAACACCATATATTTT.

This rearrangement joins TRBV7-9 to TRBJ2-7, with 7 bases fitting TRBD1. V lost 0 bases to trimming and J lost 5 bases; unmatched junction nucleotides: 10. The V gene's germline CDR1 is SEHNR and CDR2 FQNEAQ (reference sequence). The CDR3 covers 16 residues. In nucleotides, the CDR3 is TGTGCCAGCAGCTTAGCACAGGGGCTCGCCTGGGACGAGCAGTACTTC. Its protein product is CASSLAQGLAWDEQYF.

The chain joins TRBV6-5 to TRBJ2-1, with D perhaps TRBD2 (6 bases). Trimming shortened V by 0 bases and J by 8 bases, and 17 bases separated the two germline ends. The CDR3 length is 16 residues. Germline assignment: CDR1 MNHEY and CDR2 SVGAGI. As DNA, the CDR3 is TGTGCCAGCAGTTACTCGATCCAGGGAGGAGGGGATGAGCAGTTCTTC. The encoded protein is CASSYSIQGGGDEQFF.

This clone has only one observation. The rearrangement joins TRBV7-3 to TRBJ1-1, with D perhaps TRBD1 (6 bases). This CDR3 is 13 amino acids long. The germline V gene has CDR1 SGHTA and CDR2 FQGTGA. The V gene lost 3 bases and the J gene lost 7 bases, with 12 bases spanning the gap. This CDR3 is CASSFSRTDEAFF. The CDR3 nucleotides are TGTGCCAGCAGCTTTTCTCGGACAGATGAAGCTTTCTTT.

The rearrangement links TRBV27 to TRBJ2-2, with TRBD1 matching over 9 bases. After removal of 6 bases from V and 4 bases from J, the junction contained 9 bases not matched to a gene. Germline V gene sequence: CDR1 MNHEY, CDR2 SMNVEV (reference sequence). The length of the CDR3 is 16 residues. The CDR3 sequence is CASRPLQGAITGELFF. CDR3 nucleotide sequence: TGTGCCAGCAGGCCGCTACAGGGGGCGATCACCGGGGAGCTGTTTTTT.

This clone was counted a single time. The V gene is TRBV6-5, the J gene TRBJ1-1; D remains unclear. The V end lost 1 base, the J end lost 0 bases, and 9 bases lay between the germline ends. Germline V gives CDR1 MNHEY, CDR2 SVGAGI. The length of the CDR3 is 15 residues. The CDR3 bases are TGTGCCAGCAGTTACTATGCCAGAATGAACACTGAAGCTTTCTTT. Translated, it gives CASSYYARMNTEAFF.

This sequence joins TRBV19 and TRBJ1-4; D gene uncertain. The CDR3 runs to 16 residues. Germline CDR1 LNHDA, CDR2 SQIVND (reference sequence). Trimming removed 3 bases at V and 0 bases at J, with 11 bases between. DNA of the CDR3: TGTGCCAGTAGTATCTATACAGCTGCAACTAATGAAAAACTGTTTTTT. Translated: CASSIYTAATNEKLFF.

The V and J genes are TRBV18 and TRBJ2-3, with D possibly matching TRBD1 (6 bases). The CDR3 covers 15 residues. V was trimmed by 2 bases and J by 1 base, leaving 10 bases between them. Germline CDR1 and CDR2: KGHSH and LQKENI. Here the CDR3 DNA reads TGTGCCAGCTCACCATCACAGGGCCGCACAGATACGCAGTATTTT. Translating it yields CASSPSQGRTDTQYF.

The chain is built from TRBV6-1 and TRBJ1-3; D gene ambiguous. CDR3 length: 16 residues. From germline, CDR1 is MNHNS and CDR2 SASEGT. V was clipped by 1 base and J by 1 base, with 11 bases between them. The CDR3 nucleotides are TGTGCCAGCAGTGAAGGCGGATCGGGATCTGGAAACACCATATATTTT. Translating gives CASSEGGSGSGNTIYF.

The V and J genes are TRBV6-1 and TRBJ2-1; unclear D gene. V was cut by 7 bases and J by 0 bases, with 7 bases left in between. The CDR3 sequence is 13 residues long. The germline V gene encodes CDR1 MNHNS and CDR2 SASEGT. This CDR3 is CASTLSSYNEQFF. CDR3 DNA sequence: TGTGCCAGCACCTTGAGCTCCTACAATGAGCAGTTCTTC.

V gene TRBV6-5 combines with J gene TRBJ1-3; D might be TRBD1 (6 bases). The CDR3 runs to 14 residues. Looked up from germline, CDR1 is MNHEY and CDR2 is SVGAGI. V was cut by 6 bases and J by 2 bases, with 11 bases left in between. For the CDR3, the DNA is TGTGCCAGCAGGAGGGGGGGCCCTGGAAACACCATATATTTT. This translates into CASRRGGPGNTIYF.

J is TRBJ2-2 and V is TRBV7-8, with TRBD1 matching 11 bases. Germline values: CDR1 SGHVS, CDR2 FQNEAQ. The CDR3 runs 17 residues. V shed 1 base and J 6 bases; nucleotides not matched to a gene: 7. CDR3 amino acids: CASSLGAPGQGAGELFF. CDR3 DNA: TGTGCCAGCAGCTTAGGGGCCCCGGGACAGGGGGCCGGGGAGCTGTTTTTT.

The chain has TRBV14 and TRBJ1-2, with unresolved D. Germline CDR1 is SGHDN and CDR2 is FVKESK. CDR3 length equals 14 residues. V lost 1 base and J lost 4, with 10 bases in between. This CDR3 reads CASSQAGLGYGYTF. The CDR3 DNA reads TGTGCCAGCAGCCAAGCGGGGTTAGGCTATGGCTACACCTTC.

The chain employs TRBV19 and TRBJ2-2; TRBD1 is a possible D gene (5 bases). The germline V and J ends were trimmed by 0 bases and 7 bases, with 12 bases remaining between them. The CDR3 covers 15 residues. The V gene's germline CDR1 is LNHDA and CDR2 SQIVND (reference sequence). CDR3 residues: CASSIDQGAFGELFF. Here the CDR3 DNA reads TGTGCCAGTAGTATAGATCAAGGGGCTTTCGGGGAGCTGTTTTTT.

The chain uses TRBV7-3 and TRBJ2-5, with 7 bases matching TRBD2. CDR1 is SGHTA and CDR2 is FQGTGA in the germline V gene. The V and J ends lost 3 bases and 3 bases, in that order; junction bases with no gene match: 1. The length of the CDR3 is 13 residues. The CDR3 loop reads CASSFGREETQYF. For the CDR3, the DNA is TGTGCCAGCAGCTTTGGGAGGGAAGAGACCCAGTACTTC.

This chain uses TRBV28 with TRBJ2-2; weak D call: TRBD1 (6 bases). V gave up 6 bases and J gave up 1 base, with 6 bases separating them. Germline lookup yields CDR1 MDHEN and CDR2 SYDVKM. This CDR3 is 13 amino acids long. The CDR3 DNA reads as TGTGCCAGCAGCAGGGGGAACACCGGGGAGCTGTTTTTT. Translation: CASSRGNTGELFF. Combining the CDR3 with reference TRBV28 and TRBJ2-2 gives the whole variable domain DVKVTQSSRYLVKRTGEKVFLECVQDMDHENMFWYRQDPGLGLRLIYFSYDVKMKEKGDIPEGYSVSREKKERFSLILESASTNQTSMYLCASSRGNTGELFFGEGSRLTVL.

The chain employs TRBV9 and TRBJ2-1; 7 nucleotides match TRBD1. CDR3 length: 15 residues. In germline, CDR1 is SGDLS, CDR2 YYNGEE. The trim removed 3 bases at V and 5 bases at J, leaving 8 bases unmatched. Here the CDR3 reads CASSGRDSEHNEQFF. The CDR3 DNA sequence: TGTGCCAGCAGCGGAAGGGACAGCGAACACAATGAGCAGTTCTTC. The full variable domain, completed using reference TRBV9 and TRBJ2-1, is DSGVTQTPKHLITATGQRVTLRCSPRSGDLSVYWYQQSLDQGLQFLIQYYNGEERAKGNILERFSAQQFPDLHSELNLSSLELGDSALYFCASSGRDSEHNEQFFGPGTRLTVL.

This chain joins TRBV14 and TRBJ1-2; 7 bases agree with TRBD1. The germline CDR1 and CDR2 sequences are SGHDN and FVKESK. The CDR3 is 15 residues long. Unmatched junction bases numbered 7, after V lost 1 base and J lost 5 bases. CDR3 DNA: TGTGCCAGCAGCCAAGTCCATGCAGGGGGATATGGCTACACCTTC. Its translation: CASSQVHAGGYGYTF.

The CDR3 DNA reads TGTGCCAGCAGTCCCGGACTGTTCGTTAATGAGCAGTTCTTC. Translating gives CASSPGLFVNEQFF. V usage is TRBV28 and J usage is TRBJ2-1; a weak D match, TRBD2 (5 bases). Trimming stripped 5 bases from V and 7 bases from J, with 15 bases between. In germline, CDR1 is MDHEN, CDR2 SYDVKM. The CDR3 loop spans 14 amino acids. Together with reference TRBV28 and TRBJ2-1, the CDR3 gives the full variable domain: DVKVTQSSRYLVKRTGEKVFLECVQDMDHENMFWYRQDPGLGLRLIYFSYDVKMKEKGDIPEGYSVSREKKERFSLILESASTNQTSMYLCASSPGLFVNEQFFGPGTRLTVL.

CDR3 sequence: CASSTGVWGDTDTQYF. For the CDR3, the DNA is TGTGCCAGCAGCACCGGGGTCTGGGGGGACACAGATACGCAGTATTTT. The rearrangement links TRBV9 to TRBJ2-3, with D possibly being TRBD2 (6 bases). The CDR3 totals 16 residues. V was cut by 4 bases and J by 2 bases, with 17 bases left in between. CDR1 is SGDLS, CDR2 YYNGEE, per germline.

Here the CDR3 DNA reads TGTGCTAGTGGGCGGACAGCCTTTACAGATACGCAGTATTTT. This encodes CASGRTAFTDTQYF. The chain links TRBV12-5 to TRBJ2-3; tentatively, D is TRBD1 (6 bases). V gave up 6 bases and J gave up 3 bases, with 13 bases separating them. This CDR3 has 14 residues. Germline loops: CDR1 LGHNT, CDR2 FRNRAP.

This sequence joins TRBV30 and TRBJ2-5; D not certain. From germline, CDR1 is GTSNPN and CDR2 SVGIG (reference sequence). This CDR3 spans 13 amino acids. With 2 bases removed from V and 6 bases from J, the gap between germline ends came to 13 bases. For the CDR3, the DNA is TGTGCCTGGAGTCCCCCCGGTCAACAGACCCAGTACTTC. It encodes CAWSPPGQQTQYF.

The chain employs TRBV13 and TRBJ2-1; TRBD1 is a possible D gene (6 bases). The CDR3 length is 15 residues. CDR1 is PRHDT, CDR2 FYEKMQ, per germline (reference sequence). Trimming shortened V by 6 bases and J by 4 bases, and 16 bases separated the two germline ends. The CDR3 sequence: CASSTGGQRYNEQFF. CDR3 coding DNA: TGTGCCAGCAGTACCGGAGGACAGAGATACAATGAGCAGTTCTTC. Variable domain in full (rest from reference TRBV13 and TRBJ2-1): AAGVIQSPRHLIKEKRETATLKCYPIPRHDTVYWYQQGPGQDPQFLISFYEKMQSDKGSIPDRFSAQQFSDYHSELNMSSLELGDSALYFCASSTGGQRYNEQFFGPGTRLTVL.

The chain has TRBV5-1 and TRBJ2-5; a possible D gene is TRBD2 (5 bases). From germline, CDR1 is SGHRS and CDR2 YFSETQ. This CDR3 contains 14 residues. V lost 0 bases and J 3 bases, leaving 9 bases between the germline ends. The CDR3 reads CASSLVAGKETQYF. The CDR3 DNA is TGCGCCAGCAGCTTGGTAGCCGGGAAAGAGACCCAGTACTTC.

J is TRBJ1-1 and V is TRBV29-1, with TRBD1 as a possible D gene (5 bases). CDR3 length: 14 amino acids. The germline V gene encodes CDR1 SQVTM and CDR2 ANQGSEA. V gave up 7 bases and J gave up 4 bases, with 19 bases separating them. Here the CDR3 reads CSAEGKGSATEAFF. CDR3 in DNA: TGCAGCGCGGAGGGTAAGGGGTCCGCCACTGAAGCTTTCTTT.

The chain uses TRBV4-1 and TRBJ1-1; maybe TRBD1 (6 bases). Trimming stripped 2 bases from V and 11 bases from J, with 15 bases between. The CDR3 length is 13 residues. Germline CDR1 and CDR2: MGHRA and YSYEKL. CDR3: CASSQTQGIVAFF. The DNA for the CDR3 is TGCGCCAGCAGCCAAACACAGGGTATCGTGGCTTTCTTT.

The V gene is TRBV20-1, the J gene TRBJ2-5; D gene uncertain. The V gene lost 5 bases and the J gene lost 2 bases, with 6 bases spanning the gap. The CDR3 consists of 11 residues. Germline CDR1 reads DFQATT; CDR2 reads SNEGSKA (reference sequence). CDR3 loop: CSAPIQETQYF. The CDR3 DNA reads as TGCAGTGCTCCTATACAAGAGACCCAGTACTTC.

Written as DNA, the CDR3 is TGTGCCAGCTCACCCAGCTTCGACAGGGGGCGGTCCGAGCAGTACTTC. It specifies CASSPSFDRGRSEQYF. V gene TRBV18 combines with J gene TRBJ2-7, with 10 bases that match TRBD1. Losses at the gene ends were 3 bases for V and 6 bases for J; bases not matched to a gene: 11. Germline V lookup: CDR1 KGHSH, CDR2 LQKENI. This CDR3 is 16 amino acids long.

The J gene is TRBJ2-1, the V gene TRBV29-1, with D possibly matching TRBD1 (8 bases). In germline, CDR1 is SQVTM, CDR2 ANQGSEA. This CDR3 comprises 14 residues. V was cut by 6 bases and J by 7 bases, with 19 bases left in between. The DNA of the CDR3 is TGCAGCGTAGACCGACAGGGGCGGGGGAATGAGCAGTTCTTC. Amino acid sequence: CSVDRQGRGNEQFF.

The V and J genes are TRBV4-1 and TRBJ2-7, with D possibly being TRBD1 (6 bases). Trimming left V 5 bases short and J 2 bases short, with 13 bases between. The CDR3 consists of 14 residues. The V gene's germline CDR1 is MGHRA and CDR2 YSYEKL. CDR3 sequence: CASSSAGVTYEQYF. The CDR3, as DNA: TGCGCCAGCAGCTCGGCAGGGGTTACCTACGAGCAGTACTTC.